The next 25 T cell receptor beta chains were all read from a single sample in a study of cytomegalovirus exposure and HLA in healthy donors. Primers for the PCR totalled 60 Vbeta and 13 Jbeta. Assay: immunoSEQ multiplex PCR; the TCRdb copy retains only in-frame clones and omits some. This table holds some 96,000 clones, around 74% found once. Sequencing used PBMCs. These TCRs come from a man in his forties in good health and CMV-seropositive.

V is TRBV7-2 and J is TRBJ1-3, with a possible D match to TRBD1 (5 bases). The CDR3 contains 15 residues. V gave up 1 base and J gave up 0 bases, with 7 bases separating them. The V gene's germline CDR1 is SGHTA and CDR2 FQGNSA. The CDR3 here is CASSLVGGSGNTIYF. CDR3 nucleotides: TGTGCCAGCAGCTTAGTGGGGGGCTCTGGAAACACCATATATTTT. Supplemented by reference TRBV7-2 and TRBJ1-3, the full variable domain reads GAGVSQSPSNKVTEKGKDVELRCDPISGHTALYWYRQSLGQGLEFLIYFQGNSAPDKSGLPSDRFSAERTGGSVSTLTIQRTQQEDSAVYLCASSLVGGSGNTIYFGEGSWLTVV.

The CDR3, as DNA: TGTGCCAGCAGCTGGGCCGACAGAGGGGAGCTGTTTTTT. Translation gives CASSWADRGELFF. The chain recombines TRBV7-9 with TRBJ2-2; D perhaps matches TRBD1 (5 bases). Trimming stripped 4 bases from V and 8 bases from J, with 11 bases between. Germline CDR1 SEHNR, CDR2 FQNEAQ (reference sequence). This CDR3 contains 13 residues.

The rearrangement uses TRBV27 and TRBJ1-1, with 7 bases aligning to TRBD1. The CDR3 contains 14 residues. Germline assignment: CDR1 MNHEY and CDR2 SMNVEV (reference sequence). V was pared by 7 bases and J by 1 base, with 6 bases of the junction left unmatched. CDR3 protein: CASNVQGPNTEAFF. CDR3 nucleotides: TGTGCCAGCAACGTACAGGGGCCGAACACTGAAGCTTTCTTT.

The chain joins TRBV28 to TRBJ1-2; tentative D call: TRBD1 (5 bases). V was trimmed by 6 bases and J by 8 bases, leaving 13 bases between them. Germline V gene sequence: CDR1 MDHEN, CDR2 SYDVKM. The CDR3 runs 12 residues. The DNA of the CDR3 is TGTGCCAGCAGCTGGGGCGTTTCGGGCTACACCTTC. It is translated as CASSWGVSGYTF.

The chain links TRBV19 to TRBJ2-7; 11 nucleotides agree with TRBD2. CDR1 is LNHDA and CDR2 is SQIVND in the germline V gene (reference sequence). Trimming cost V 5 bases and J 2 bases; bases outside gene matches: 2. The CDR3 runs to 14 residues. CDR3 coding DNA: TGTGCCAGTAGTGAACTAGCGGGAGCCTACGAGCAGTACTTC. Encoded protein: CASSELAGAYEQYF.

The chain uses TRBV5-6 and TRBJ2-5; TRBD1 matches at 9 bases. With V trimmed by 3 bases and J by 5 bases, 2 bases remained unmatched. CDR1 is SGHDT and CDR2 is YYEEEE in the germline V gene. This CDR3 spans 13 amino acids. The CDR3 nucleotides read TGTGCCAGCAGCTGGGACAGGGTTGAGACCCAGTACTTC. Translated, it gives CASSWDRVETQYF.

This clone was observed once. Different DNA sequences within this sample yield the same CDR3. CDR3 sequence: CASSSRQVQETQYF. The CDR3, as DNA: TGCGCCAGCAGCTCCCGGCAGGTCCAAGAGACCCAGTACTTC. The V gene is TRBV5-1, the J gene TRBJ2-5, with D hard to call. CDR3 length equals 14 residues. CDR1 and CDR2 from the germline V gene are SGHRS and YFSETQ. Trimming left V 3 bases short and J 1 base short, with 10 bases between.

V is TRBV7-2 and J is TRBJ1-5, with a tentative D call TRBD1 (6 bases). Germline V CDR1 and CDR2: SGHTA, FQGNSA. V lost 1 base to trimming and J lost 3 bases, with 10 bases between them. This CDR3 is 15 amino acids long. CDR3 protein: CASSLEGTINQPQHF. The DNA of the CDR3 is TGTGCCAGCAGCTTAGAAGGGACAATCAATCAGCCCCAGCATTTT.

Relative to its sample, this clone is medium-sized. The chain combines TRBV4-1 with TRBJ2-7; D is possibly TRBD2 (5 bases). V was pared by 9 bases and J by 6 bases, with 18 bases between. Germline V gene data show CDR1 as MGHRA and CDR2 as YSYEKL. The CDR3 has 13 residues. CDR3 residues: CASAGVPDGEQYF. CDR3 bases: TGCGCCAGTGCCGGGGTTCCGGATGGCGAGCAGTACTTC.

This clone was detected a few times. The chain is built from TRBV4-3 and TRBJ2-1; TRBD1 might be the D (6 bases). Germline CDR1 is LGHNA and CDR2 is YSLEER. The V and J ends lost 1 base and 3 bases respectively, with 7 bases between them. This CDR3 region has 14 residues. CDR3 DNA sequence: TGCGCCAGCAGCCAAGCAGGGGTCTACAATGAGCAGTTCTTC. Translating it yields CASSQAGVYNEQFF.

The chain links TRBV29-1 to TRBJ1-6, with 9 bases aligning to TRBD1. J gave up 8 bases and V 6 bases, and 5 bases lay outside the gene matches. The germline V gene encodes CDR1 SQVTM and CDR2 ANQGSEA. This CDR3 has 13 residues. The chain's CDR3 is CSVGQGRDSPLHF. In nucleotides, the CDR3 is TGCAGCGTAGGACAGGGGAGGGATTCACCCCTCCACTTT. Together with reference TRBV29-1 and TRBJ1-6, the CDR3 gives the full variable domain: SAVISQKPSRDICQRGTSLTIQCQVDSQVTMMFWYRQQPGQSLTLIATANQGSEATYESGFVIDKFPISRPNLTFSTLTVSNMSPEDSSIYLCSVGQGRDSPLHFGNGTRLTVT.

The count of this clone is one. The chain recombines TRBV9 with TRBJ2-6; D gene unclear. Germline CDR1 SGDLS, CDR2 YYNGEE. This CDR3 is built from 13 residues. V was pared by 3 bases and J by 8 bases, with 9 bases between. CDR3 coding DNA: TGTGCCAGCAGCGGAGGATCGTCCAACGTCCTGACTTTC. Protein sequence: CASSGGSSNVLTF.

The chain recombines TRBV10-3 with TRBJ2-2, with D hard to call. Trimming took 4 bases from V and 2 from J, leaving 8 bases between them. CDR1 and CDR2 from the germline V gene are ENHRY and SYGVKD. This CDR3 spans 14 amino acids. In DNA form, the CDR3 reads TGTGCCATCAGTGGAACTACAAACACCGGGGAGCTGTTTTTT. Protein sequence: CAISGTTNTGELFF.

The chain links TRBV11-2 to TRBJ1-2, with a tentative D call TRBD1 (6 bases). The germline V and J ends were trimmed by 1 base and 1 base, with 19 bases remaining between them. The germline CDR1 and CDR2 sequences are SGHAT and FQNNGV. There are 18 residues in the CDR3. DNA for the CDR3: TGTGCCAGCAGCTTAGGGTATGGCTCAGGGGCCCTTAACTATGGCTACACCTTC. Translated: CASSLGYGSGALNYGYTF.

This clone has a handful of counts. The J gene is TRBJ2-2, the V gene TRBV6-6, with TRBD2 identical over 8 bases. Trimming cost V 1 base and J 1 base; bases outside gene matches: 2. Germline values: CDR1 MNHNY, CDR2 SVGAGI (reference sequence). The CDR3 consists of 16 residues. The CDR3 nucleotides are TGTGCCAGCAGTTACTACCTAGCGGGGAACACCGGGGAGCTGTTTTTT. Residues: CASSYYLAGNTGELFF.

The rearrangement links TRBV5-5 to TRBJ2-7; D is undetermined. From germline, CDR1 is SGHKS and CDR2 YYEKEE (reference sequence). V dropped 0 bases and J dropped 4 bases, with 5 bases sitting between them. The CDR3 loop spans 12 amino acids. In DNA, the CDR3 is TGTGCCAGCAGCTTGGCCTCGTACGAGCAGTACTTC. Amino acid sequence: CASSLASYEQYF.

This chain links TRBV19 with TRBJ2-7; no firm D call. V was cut by 7 bases and J by 1 base, with 11 bases left in between. The length of the CDR3 is 13 residues. Germline V gives CDR1 LNHDA, CDR2 SQIVND (reference sequence). CDR3 amino acids: CASKDGESYEQYF. The CDR3 coding sequence is TGTGCCAGTAAGGATGGAGAGTCCTACGAGCAGTACTTC.

J is TRBJ2-7 and V is TRBV7-8, with D possibly being TRBD2 (6 bases). The V end was cut by 1 base, the J end by 0 bases, with 16 bases between. The CDR3 sequence is 17 residues long. CDR1 is SGHVS and CDR2 is FQNEAQ in the germline V gene. Here the CDR3 reads CASSLEPGDGDSYEQYF. In DNA form, the CDR3 reads TGTGCCAGCAGCTTAGAGCCGGGGGACGGTGACTCCTACGAGCAGTACTTC.

The chain links TRBV15 to TRBJ2-5; 7 bases align to TRBD2. The CDR3 consists of 14 residues. Germline CDR1 and CDR2: LNHNV and YYDKDF (reference sequence). With 8 bases clipped from V and 5 bases from J, the junction kept 11 bases outside the gene matches. CDR3 in DNA: TGTGCCACCCAGATATTGGGGGGGAAGGAGACCCAGTACTTC. Amino acids: CATQILGGKETQYF.

This clone occurred once. The chain combines TRBV6-5 with TRBJ2-7; 10 nucleotides align to TRBD2. This CDR3 spans 16 amino acids. The junction had 10 bases not matched to a gene; V was cut back by 3 bases and J by 5 bases. Germline-derived CDR1 and CDR2 are MNHEY and SVGAGI. The CDR3 sequence: CASSYRSGRADDEQYF. DNA of the CDR3: TGTGCCAGCAGTTATAGAAGCGGGAGGGCCGACGACGAGCAGTACTTC.

V gene TRBV4-1 combines with J gene TRBJ2-7; 9 nucleotides line up with TRBD1. Germline assignment: CDR1 MGHRA and CDR2 YSYEKL. V shed 4 bases and J 7 bases; nucleotides not matched to a gene: 5. CDR3 length equals 13 residues. The CDR3 bases are TGCGCCAGCAGCCTAACAGGGGGCGGGGAGCAGTACTTC. The encoded protein is CASSLTGGGEQYF.

V usage is TRBV10-1 and J usage is TRBJ1-1; D is undetermined. This CDR3 has 14 amino acids. V shed 0 bases and J shed 4 bases, with 9 bases lying between them. The germline V gene has CDR1 WNHNN and CDR2 SYGVQD (reference sequence). The CDR3 DNA reads TGCGCCAGCAGTGAGTCGGCTGGAGTCACTGAAGCTTTCTTT. The encoded protein is CASSESAGVTEAFF.

The CDR3 nucleotides read TGTGCCAGCAGTCCAGGGGGAAATCAGCCCCAGCATTTT. Residues: CASSPGGNQPQHF. The chain is built from TRBV6-6 and TRBJ1-5, with TRBD1 identical over 7 bases. The trim removed 5 bases at V and 4 bases at J, leaving 2 bases unmatched. CDR1 MNHNY and CDR2 SVGAGI come from the germline V gene (reference sequence). The CDR3 length is 13 residues.

A note on this clone: The junction and the germline gene differ at one end; a read error may be behind it. V is TRBV18 and J is TRBJ1-1; TRBD1 aligns across 8 bases. The CDR3 contains 16 residues. The V gene's germline CDR1 is KGHSH and CDR2 LQKENI. CDR3 sequence: CASSPQKRTGPTEAFF. The CDR3 coding sequence is TGTGCCAGCTCCCCACAAAAAAGGACAGGGCCCACTGAAGCTTTCTTT.

This clone was recorded a few times. The chain employs TRBV28 and TRBJ2-3, with 7 bases fitting TRBD2. Per germline, CDR1 MDHEN and CDR2 SYDVKM. The CDR3 totals 16 residues. Trimming at V came to 8 bases and at J to 0 bases, leaving 11 bases not matched to a gene. The CDR3 loop reads CASWGGLADSTDTQYF. The CDR3 DNA reads as TGTGCCAGCTGGGGTGGGCTAGCGGATAGCACAGATACGCAGTATTTT.